The entry below describes one TCR beta chain. This sample was included in a study of shared clonotypes between healthy human individuals. TCRdb keeps only in-frame clones here, not all; method: immunoSEQ multiplex PCR. Of roughly 1.5 million clones listed, 98% were seen once; the top ten hold 0.45%. V lost 3 bases to trimming and J lost 6 bases, with 11 bases between them. This CDR3 is built from 13 residues. Germline CDR1 and CDR2: KGHSH and LQKENI. The receptor's source is a man aged 30 to 45 in good health. J is TRBJ1-2 and V is TRBV18; maybe TRBD1 (5 bases). The sequencing sample was made of naive CD4+ T cells sorted from blood. As for subset: CD45RA+ positively selected. DNA of the CDR3: TGTGCCAGCTCACCGGGGCCTAATGATGGCTACACCTTC. As protein: CASSPGPNDGYTF.